The sample holds a few counts of the clone carrying this TCR beta chain. The sample comes from a study of beta chain features in type 1 diabetes. The V end was cut by 4 bases, the J end by 6 bases, with 16 bases between. In germline, CDR1 is MNHEY, CDR2 SMNVEV (reference sequence). The CDR3 extends over 14 amino acids. The authors reverse transcribed all of the isolated RNA, so sequencing captured expressed TCRB transcripts. Profiling relied on immunoSEQ multiplex PCR, and the TCRdb table lists in-frame clones only, not all of them. This sample has hundreds of thousands of clones, with roughly 30% found just once.

This TCR came from a young man in good health. Sequencing used naive CD4+ T cells from blood. The rearrangement uses TRBV27 and TRBJ2-7; tentative D call: TRBD1 (6 bases). The CDR3 region is CASSSPGTRSEQYF. The CDR3 DNA follows: TGTGCCAGCAGTTCCCCCGGGACAAGAAGCGAGCAGTACTTC.